The 26 T cell receptor beta chains below all came from one sample that was sequenced in a study of human T cells and chemical hapten exposure. TCRdb re-called the RACE reads through MiXCR, storing one row per CDR3 protein. The repertoire holds fewer than 150,000 distinct CDR3 sequences, with about 11% as singletons. Stated time point: patch test 2, 6 weeks after DPC sensitization. Treatment noted: therapeutic diphenylcyclopropenone sensitization with weekly scalp DPC. Sequences were derived from whole blood, sampled in connection with sensitization to the hapten diphenylcyclopropenone (DPC). The origin of the receptors is a woman between 50 and 59 years old with alopecia areata. Some clones in this sample may be carry-over from other donors' samples.

This clonotype has a handful of counts. J is TRBJ2-1 and V is TRBV30; D possibly corresponds to TRBD2 (6 bases). The CDR3 consists of 12 residues. Trimming shortened V by 5 bases and J by 4 bases, and 9 bases separated the two germline ends. Germline CDR1 and CDR2: GTSNPN and SVGIG (reference sequence). The CDR3: CAWAGNYNEQFF. DNA of the CDR3: TGTGCCTGGGCGGGGAATTACAATGAGCAGTTCTTC. Full variable domain (remainder filled in from reference TRBV30 and TRBJ2-1): SQTIHQWPATLVQPVGSPLSLECTVEGTSNPNLYWYRQAAGRGLQLLFYSVGIGQISSEVPQNLSASRPQDRQFILSSKKLLLSDSGFYLCAWAGNYNEQFFGPGTRLTVL.

This chain links TRBV20-1 with TRBJ2-1, with 10 bases matching TRBD2. CDR3 length: 17 amino acids. The J segment lost 0 bases and the V segment lost 1 base, leaving 6 bases of the junction unmatched. The germline V gene encodes CDR1 DFQATT and CDR2 SNEGSKA (reference sequence). The CDR3 loop is CSARGGASGSSYNEQFF. In DNA form, the CDR3 reads TGCAGTGCTAGAGGCGGGGCTAGCGGGAGCTCCTACAATGAGCAGTTCTTC.

This clonotype was counted only a few times. The rearrangement uses TRBV6-2 or TRBV6-3 and TRBJ1-5; D ambiguous. V lost 5 bases, J lost 2 bases, and 10 bases lay in between. The CDR3 extends over 14 amino acids. Germline V lookup: CDR1 MNHEY, CDR2 SVGEGT. As DNA, the CDR3 is TGTGCCAGCAGTGTAATAGGAGGCAATCAGCCCCAGCATTTT. It yields the protein CASSVIGGNQPQHF.

This clonotype was observed at least ten times. The CDR3 protein is CASSLSYGISGRRETQYF. The CDR3 DNA is TGTGCCAGCAGCTTATCATACGGGATAAGCGGGAGACGAGAGACCCAGTACTTC. The genes are TRBV7-2 and TRBJ2-5, with 8 bases identical to TRBD2. The V segment lost 2 bases and the J segment 4 bases; nucleotides outside the gene matches: 15. Germline V lookup: CDR1 SGHTA, CDR2 FQGNSA. The length of the CDR3 is 18 residues.

This rearrangement joins TRBV28 to TRBJ1-1, with TRBD1 identical over 7 bases. CDR3 length: 15 amino acids. The germline V gene has CDR1 MDHEN and CDR2 SYDVKM. V trimming: 6 bases; J trimming: 2 bases; junction bases outside the gene matches: 9. The CDR3 bases are TGTGCCAGCAGGGCCGTGACAGGGCACAACACTGAAGCTTTCTTT. This translates into CASRAVTGHNTEAFF.

In its sample, this clonotype was seen once. This chain uses TRBV27 with TRBJ2-7; the match to TRBD2 covers 8 bases. Looked up from germline, CDR1 is MNHEY and CDR2 is SMNVEV (reference sequence). Trimming at V came to 1 base and at J to 5 bases, leaving 7 bases not matched to a gene. This CDR3 is 15 amino acids long. The CDR3 sequence is CASSLYGTRGHEQYF. CDR3 DNA: TGTGCCAGCAGTTTATATGGGACTAGAGGCCACGAGCAGTACTTC.

The chain couples TRBV6-2 or TRBV6-3 to TRBJ2-3; 9 bases are a match to TRBD2. Germline V gene data show CDR1 as MNHEY and CDR2 as SVGEGT. J lost 0 bases, V lost 0 bases, and 16 bases had no gene match. CDR3 size: 21 residues. CDR3 bases: TGTGCCAGCAGTTACTCCCAAGGGCGCCTAGCGGGGACGACTAGCACAGATACGCAGTATTTT. Translation: CASSYSQGRLAGTTSTDTQYF.

The chain carries TRBV3-1 and TRBJ2-1, with a weak D call TRBD2 (5 bases). The CDR3 extends over 14 amino acids. The V and J ends lost 4 bases and 7 bases respectively, with 14 bases between them. Germline CDR1 and CDR2: LGHDT and YNNKEL (reference sequence). CDR3 bases: TGTGCCAGCAGCCTCGGAGGACCCGCGAATGAGCAGTTCTTC. It is translated as CASSLGGPANEQFF.

This clonotype was seen a few times. The chain employs TRBV24-1 and TRBJ2-7, with TRBD1 identical over 11 bases. J gave up 2 bases and V 3 bases, and 2 bases lay outside the gene matches. CDR1 and CDR2 from the germline V gene are KGHDR and SFDVKD. There are 15 residues in the CDR3. As DNA, the CDR3 is TGTGCCACCAGTGATGGACAGGGGGCGACCTACGAGCAGTACTTC. Translated: CATSDGQGATYEQYF.

This clonotype was found a few times. V gene TRBV2 combines with J gene TRBJ1-5; 9 bases align to TRBD1. CDR1 is SNHLY and CDR2 is FYNNEI in the germline V gene. This CDR3 has 14 residues. Trimming cost V 6 bases and J 7 bases; bases outside gene matches: 7. In DNA, the CDR3 is TGTGCCAGCAGCGAGGGACAGGGATCGCAGCCCCAGCATTTT. This encodes CASSEGQGSQPQHF.

J is TRBJ1-2 and V is TRBV6-2 or TRBV6-3; D uncertain. This CDR3 is 14 amino acids long. Germline V gene data show CDR1 as MNHEY and CDR2 as SVGEGT. Trimming pared 5 bases from V and 2 bases from J, leaving 12 bases between. The CDR3 reads CASSPPSANYGYTF. The DNA of the CDR3 is TGTGCCAGCAGTCCCCCATCAGCAAACTATGGCTACACCTTC.

In this sample, this clonotype turned up many times. The chain employs TRBV7-9 and TRBJ2-5; D call uncertain. CDR3 size: 14 residues. Trimming stripped 3 bases from V and 0 bases from J, with 8 bases between. Germline V lookup: CDR1 SEHNR, CDR2 FQNEAQ (reference sequence). The CDR3 region has the DNA TGTGCCAGCAGCTTTCGTAGGGACCAAGAGACCCAGTACTTC. Amino acid sequence: CASSFRRDQETQYF.

This clonotype occurred many times. The chain recombines TRBV11-2 with TRBJ2-7, with 7 bases that match TRBD1. V dropped 1 base and J dropped 4; count of bases not matched to a gene: 7. The CDR3 covers 15 residues. Germline V CDR1 and CDR2: SGHAT, FQNNGV. CDR3 sequence: CASSLGGGGGYEQYF. The CDR3 coding sequence is TGTGCCAGCAGCTTAGGAGGGGGCGGCGGGTACGAGCAGTACTTC. Based on the CDR3 plus reference TRBV11-2 and TRBJ2-7, the full variable domain is EAGVAQSPRYKIIEKRQSVAFWCNPISGHATLYWYQQILGQGPKLLIQFQNNGVVDDSQLPKDRFSAERLKGVDSTLKIQPAKLEDSAVYLCASSLGGGGGYEQYFGPGTRLTVT.

This clonotype was found a few times. V is TRBV12-3 or TRBV12-4 and J is TRBJ2-3, with a weak D call TRBD1 (5 bases). There are 14 residues in the CDR3. Trimming cost V 5 bases and J 3 bases, with 12 bases left between them. The CDR3, as DNA: TGTGCCAGCAGTCATGGGGCAGGGACAGATACGCAGTATTTT. It is translated as CASSHGAGTDTQYF.

The gene calls are TRBV6-2 or TRBV6-3 and TRBJ2-5; D not certain. The CDR3 has 16 residues. V dropped 4 bases and J dropped 5 bases, with 20 bases sitting between them. CDR1 is MNHEY and CDR2 is SVGEGT in the germline V gene. CDR3 protein: CASSSYVKASEETQYF. Here the CDR3 DNA reads TGTGCCAGCAGTTCCTACGTGAAGGCCAGTGAGGAGACCCAGTACTTC.

This clonotype was recorded many times. The gene calls are TRBV12-3 or TRBV12-4 and TRBJ2-7; 11 bases are a match to TRBD2. The CDR3 has 15 residues. Trimming removed 5 bases from V and 7 bases from J; junction bases left unmatched: 10. This CDR3 reads CASSPLAGGHGEQYF. DNA for the CDR3: TGTGCCAGCAGTCCTCTAGCGGGAGGTCACGGAGAGCAGTACTTC.

This clonotype was counted a few times. The CDR3 coding sequence is TGTGCCTACCGGACAGGGATGGACACCGGGGAGCTGTTTTTT. This gives the protein CAYRTGMDTGELFF. The chain is built from TRBV30 and TRBJ2-2; 8 bases map to TRBD1. CDR3 size: 14 residues. The germline CDR1 and CDR2 sequences are GTSNPN and SVGIG (reference sequence). After removal of 7 bases from V and 3 bases from J, the junction contained 7 bases not matched to a gene.

The table lists this clonotype with many counts. This chain connects TRBV29-1 to TRBJ1-2; no definite D call. Trimming shortened V by 3 bases and J by 4 bases, and 9 bases separated the two germline ends. CDR3 length: 12 residues. Germline loops: CDR1 SQVTM, CDR2 ANQGSEA. As DNA, the CDR3 is TGCAGCGTTGATCCCCACGGCTATGGCTACACCTTC. Translating gives CSVDPHGYGYTF.

This clonotype showed up many times. This sequence joins TRBV29-1 and TRBJ2-7; 9 nucleotides line up with TRBD2. The germline V gene encodes CDR1 SQVTM and CDR2 ANQGSEA. The CDR3 length is 14 residues. V lost 6 bases and J lost 5; bases outside the gene matches: 11. The CDR3 sequence is CSVGPSGLAHEQYF. Written as DNA, the CDR3 is TGCAGCGTAGGCCCTTCGGGACTAGCCCACGAGCAGTACTTC.

This clonotype was seen many times. CDR3 in amino acids: CASRRFVGDRDNYGYTF. The CDR3 DNA sequence: TGTGCCAGTAGGAGGTTTGTGGGGGACCGAGATAACTATGGCTACACCTTC. The chain combines TRBV19 with TRBJ1-2; a possible D gene is TRBD1 (5 bases). Germline CDR1 LNHDA, CDR2 SQIVND (reference sequence). The CDR3 spans 17 residues. V shed 6 bases and J shed 1 base, with 21 bases lying between them. Full variable domain (outside the CDR3, taken from reference TRBV19 and TRBJ1-2): DGGITQSPKYLFRKEGQNVTLSCEQNLNHDAMYWYRQDPGQGLRLIYYSQIVNDFQKGDIAEGYSVSREKKESFPLTVTSAQKNPTAFYLCASRRFVGDRDNYGYTFGSGTRLTVV.

There are a few counts of this clonotype. The rearrangement joins TRBV11-2 to TRBJ2-1, with TRBD2 identical over 10 bases. V dropped 5 bases and J dropped 2; count of bases not matched to a gene: 6. The CDR3 is 16 amino acids. Germline loops: CDR1 SGHAT, CDR2 FQNNGV. CDR3 region: CASSPLSGRAYNEQFF. CDR3 DNA sequence: TGTGCCAGCAGCCCGCTGAGCGGGAGGGCCTACAATGAGCAGTTCTTC.

This clonotype was picked up a small number of times. J is TRBJ2-7 and V is TRBV12-3 or TRBV12-4, with D perhaps TRBD1 (6 bases). Trimming shortened V by 5 bases and J by 4 bases, and 18 bases separated the two germline ends. The CDR3 is 15 amino acids. CDR3 region: CASSPLGGVSYEQYF. The CDR3 coding sequence is TGTGCCAGCAGTCCGCTAGGGGGAGTTTCGTACGAGCAGTACTTC.

The J gene is TRBJ2-2, the V gene TRBV5-1; D is undetermined. With 0 bases removed from V and 1 base from J, the gap between germline ends came to 10 bases. The CDR3 consists of 16 residues. CDR1 is SGHRS and CDR2 is YFSETQ in the germline V gene. For the CDR3, the DNA is TGCGCCAGCAGCTTGGAAGTCAGCTTGAACACCGGGGAGCTGTTTTTT. This encodes CASSLEVSLNTGELFF.

The chain combines TRBV29-1 with TRBJ2-3, with D unresolved. The CDR3 is made up of 11 amino acids. V was cut by 7 bases and J by 3 bases, with 8 bases left in between. In germline, CDR1 is SQVTM, CDR2 ANQGSEA. CDR3 in amino acids: CSADLTDTQYF. DNA of the CDR3: TGCAGCGCCGATCTTACAGATACGCAGTATTTT.

This clonotype has more than one count but fewer than ten. The J gene is TRBJ1-1, the V gene TRBV12-5, with D possibly TRBD1 on 5 matching bases. The V gene's germline CDR1 is LGHNT and CDR2 FRNRAP. Trimming removed 2 bases from V and 7 bases from J, with 11 bases in between. This CDR3 is built from 13 residues. The CDR3 sequence is CASGLQGSFEAFF. As DNA, the CDR3 is TGTGCTAGTGGTTTGCAGGGCTCCTTTGAAGCTTTCTTT.

This clonotype was seen more than once but under ten times. The chain carries TRBV7-2 and TRBJ1-4, with a possible D match to TRBD1 (5 bases). Germline V gene lookup returns CDR1 SGHTA and CDR2 FQGNSA. V gave up 1 base and J gave up 7 bases, with 13 bases separating them. The CDR3 has 15 amino acids. The CDR3 loop reads CASSLGGVPGEKLFF. The CDR3 DNA sequence: TGTGCCAGCAGCTTAGGAGGGGTCCCGGGTGAAAAACTGTTTTTT. Looking up the rest from reference TRBV7-2 and TRBJ1-4 gives the full variable domain: GAGVSQSPSNKVTEKGKDVELRCDPISGHTALYWYRQSLGQGLEFLIYFQGNSAPDKSGLPSDRFSAERTGGSVSTLTIQRTQQEDSAVYLCASSLGGVPGEKLFFGSGTQLSVL.